This T cell receptor beta chain appears in the sequencing data of a study of primary melanoma T cells and metastatic recurrence. The CDR3 extends over 16 amino acids. The trim removed 0 bases at V and 2 bases at J, leaving 6 bases unmatched. CDR1 and CDR2 from the germline V gene are KGHSH and LQKENI. Sequencing used immunoSEQ multiplex PCR; TCRdb keeps in-frame clones, though not all of them. The repertoire holds 1,500 to 1,600 clones, with over 70% as singletons. Whole-study results and caveats: The authors suggested a successful antitumor T-cell response can exist in primary melanoma. Independent of thickness, ulceration, mitotic rate and age, T-cell fraction reportedly predicted outcome.

To note about this clone: Its cognate antigen is unknown.

This TCR was recovered from a human donor with melanoma. The chain joins TRBV18 to TRBJ2-7, with 8 bases identical to TRBD2. Source material: melanoma tumor tissue. CDR3 loop: CASSPPGTSWAYEQYF. CDR3 nucleotide sequence: TGTGCCAGCTCACCACCTGGGACTAGTTGGGCCTACGAGCAGTACTTC.